This T cell receptor beta chain was profiled in a study of blood T cell repertoires in COVID-19. Study information: From the United States, Italy and Spain came samples of acute and convalescent COVID-19. The cDNA or gDNA used as material had been derived from T cells, B-cell-depleted T cells, or PBMCs.

The authors' processing: Counts of nucleated cells, estimated from reference gene primer amplification, were obtained. Clones were sequenced by immunoSEQ multiplex PCR, and TCRdb holds only the in-frame ones, with some missing. From that table come the V and J calls and clone size; the DNA was used to work out D and trimming. The sample contains 150,000 to 200,000 clones, roughly nine tenths of which appear only once. Germline loops: CDR1 GTSNPN, CDR2 SVGIG (reference sequence). Losses at the gene ends were 4 bases for V and 6 bases for J; bases not matched to a gene: 7. This CDR3 has 13 residues. The clonotype originates from a human donor with acute COVID-19. The donor label of this sample is uncertain. The genes are TRBV30 and TRBJ1-1, with 8 bases matching TRBD1. The specimen sequenced was PBMCs or T cells enriched from blood (not recorded which). CDR3 bases: TGTGCCTGGACCTCGGACAGGGTGCCTGAAGCTTTCTTT. Amino acids: CAWTSDRVPEAFF.